This T cell receptor beta chain is drawn from a study of shared clonotypes between healthy human individuals. Overall study results and limits: Shared clonotypes across all four donors exceeded non-shared ones in generation probability. Expectations were that clonotype sharing among donors would be affected by sequencing depth.

Sequencing used immunoSEQ multiplex PCR; TCRdb keeps in-frame clones, though not all of them. Of roughly 2.5 million clones in the sample, over 85% were seen once. The V end was cut by 4 bases, the J end by 4 bases, with 11 bases between. This CDR3 contains 14 residues. The germline V gene has CDR1 PRHDT and CDR2 FYEKMQ (reference sequence). About this clone: Its antigen is unidentified.

This clonotype originated in a young man in good health. Sequencing used naive CD4+ T cells sorted from blood. The subset: CD45RA+ positively selected. This rearrangement joins TRBV13 to TRBJ1-5; a possible D gene is TRBD1 (5 bases). The CDR3 spells CASSWGVANQPQHF. CDR3 sequence (DNA): TGTGCCAGCAGCTGGGGGGTAGCAAATCAGCCCCAGCATTTT.